The present T cell receptor (beta chain) was sequenced within a study of cytomegalovirus exposure and HLA in healthy donors. Study results and limitations: TCR beta V- and J-gene trimming was later associated with a missense DCLRE1C variant.

In the case of this clone: Its antigen is not known.

V was clipped by 1 base and J by 5 bases, with 14 bases between them. This CDR3 comprises 14 residues. CDR1 and CDR2 from the germline V gene are SQVTM and ANQGSEA. Primers included in the PCR were 60 Vbeta and 13 Jbeta primers. Produced via immunoSEQ multiplex PCR; TCRdb's table is partial and in-frame only. Of some 90,000 clones in the sample, 70% to 85% are singletons; the top ten hold approximately 10%. The rearrangement uses TRBV29-1 and TRBJ1-1; TRBD1 might be the D (6 bases). This clonotype was sampled from a human donor in good health. Input material: PBMCs. CDR3: CSVEALQGRTEAFF. The DNA of the CDR3 is TGCAGCGTTGAAGCCCTACAGGGTCGAACTGAAGCTTTCTTT.